This T cell receptor (beta chain) was recorded in a study of CD8 T cells in Susac syndrome. Study observations and caveats: That the number of individuals in its TCR sequencing and HLA analysis was relatively small was acknowledged by the study.

CD8+ and CD4+ T cells circulating in blood were sequenced for TCR beta. This clonotype appeared a single time. What it binds is unknown. The V and J ends lost 4 bases and 3 bases, in that order; junction bases with no gene match: 8. CDR3 size: 15 residues. CDR1 is SGDLS, CDR2 YYNGEE, per germline. RNA in amounts of about 0.5 to 1 ug was reverse transcribed with random hexamers. The TCR beta CDR3 was amplified by immunoSEQ multiplex PCR across 54 Vbeta, 13 Jbeta. MiXCR, applied by TCRdb to the immunoSEQ multiplex PCR reads, yields one record per CDR3 protein. The sample lists about 140,000 distinct CDR3 sequences; around 94% were seen once.

The chain uses TRBV9 and TRBJ1-2; 8 bases agree with TRBD1. The TCR was taken from a human donor in good health. The sequencing input was CD8+ T cells from PBMCs. CDR3 DNA sequence: TGTGCCAGCAGCCCTACGGACAGGGTGGACTATGGCTACACCTTC. Translation gives CASSPTDRVDYGYTF.